The entry below describes one T cell receptor beta chain. Its antigen is unknown. Clones were sequenced by immunoSEQ multiplex PCR, and TCRdb holds only the in-frame ones, with some missing. This sample has roughly 70,000 clones, with roughly 80% found just once. The source of the sample is a study of OX40 agonist ivuxolimab in advanced cancers. At the level of the study: The study reported partial responses in three patients: one hepatocellular carcinoma, two cutaneous melanoma. Notes on the study in general: Low normalized T-cell clonal expansion was also seen in some nonresponders.

This receptor was obtained from an adult with an advanced solid tumor such as melanoma, head and neck, liver or kidney cancer. Here the sequenced sample was CD4+ or CD8+ T cells sorted from blood, taken in a trial of the OX40 agonist ivuxolimab.

This chain's CDR3 is CASRDGQGTWSPLHF. The CDR3, as DNA: TGTGCCAGCAGGGATGGACAGGGGACTTGGTCACCCCTCCACTTT. The rearrangement joins TRBV2 to TRBJ1-6; TRBD1 agrees at 9 bases. Germline loops: CDR1 SNHLY, CDR2 FYNNEI. V lost 6 bases and J lost 10; bases outside the gene matches: 10. The CDR3 sequence is 15 residues long.